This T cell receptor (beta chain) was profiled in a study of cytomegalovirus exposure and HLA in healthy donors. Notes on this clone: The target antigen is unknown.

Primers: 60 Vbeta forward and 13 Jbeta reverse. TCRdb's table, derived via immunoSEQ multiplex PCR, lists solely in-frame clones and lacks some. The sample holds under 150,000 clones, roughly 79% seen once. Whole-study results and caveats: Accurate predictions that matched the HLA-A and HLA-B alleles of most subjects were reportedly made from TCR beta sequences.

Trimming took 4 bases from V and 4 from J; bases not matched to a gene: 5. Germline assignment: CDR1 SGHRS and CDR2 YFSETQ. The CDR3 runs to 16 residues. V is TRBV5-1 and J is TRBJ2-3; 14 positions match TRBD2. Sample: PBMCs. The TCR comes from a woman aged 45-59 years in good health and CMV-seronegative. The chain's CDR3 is CASSTGTSGRPDTQYF. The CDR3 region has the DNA TGCGCCAGCAGCACAGGGACTAGCGGGAGACCAGATACGCAGTATTTT.